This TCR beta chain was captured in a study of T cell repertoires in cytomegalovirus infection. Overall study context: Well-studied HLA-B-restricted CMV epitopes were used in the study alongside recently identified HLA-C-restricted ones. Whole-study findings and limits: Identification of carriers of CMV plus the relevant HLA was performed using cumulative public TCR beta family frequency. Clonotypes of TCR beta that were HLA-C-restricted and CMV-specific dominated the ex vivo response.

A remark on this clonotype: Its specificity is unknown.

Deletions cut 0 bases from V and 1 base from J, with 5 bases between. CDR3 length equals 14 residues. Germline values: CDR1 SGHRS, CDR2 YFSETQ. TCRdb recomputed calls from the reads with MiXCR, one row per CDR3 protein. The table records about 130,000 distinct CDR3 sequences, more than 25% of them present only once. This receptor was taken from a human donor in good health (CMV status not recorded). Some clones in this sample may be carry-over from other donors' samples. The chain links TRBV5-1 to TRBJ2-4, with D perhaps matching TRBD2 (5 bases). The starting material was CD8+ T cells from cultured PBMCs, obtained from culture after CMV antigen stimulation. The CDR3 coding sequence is TGCGCCAGCAGCTTGGGGACTGCCAAAAACATTCAGTACTTC. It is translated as CASSLGTAKNIQYF.